Below, 2 T cell receptor beta chains from the same sample are listed, as sequenced in a study of blood T cells in healthy people across ages (dated by TCRdb to about 2015). Receptors were amplified or captured by 5' RACE. TCRdb names Illumina HiSeq 2500 as the instrument used. The second PCR ran for roughly 6 to 11 cycles and used a J-beta primer mix along with a sample-barcoded 5' primer. The raw public reads went through TCRdb reprocessing: fastp at Q25, MiXCR clone calling, in-frame beta chains kept. Every entry covers one CDR3 protein and lists the most common genes and DNA from its rows. The sample table contains under 850,000 distinct CDR3 sequences; only one count was recorded for under 40% of them. The ten most abundant clones make up 10% to 15% of the sample. Sequencing was carried out using blood. The receptors here all came from a man in his late teens or twenties in good health.

This chain connects TRBV7-2 to TRBJ1-5; a weak D match, TRBD1 (5 bases). V gave up 3 bases and J gave up 6 bases, with 15 bases separating them. CDR1 and CDR2 (germline): SGHTA, FQGNSA. This CDR3 spans 15 amino acids. CDR3 sequence: CASSFRRVRGQPQHF. CDR3 nucleotide sequence: TGTGCCAGCAGCTTTCGCAGGGTTCGAGGTCAGCCCCAGCATTTT.

The chain has TRBV2 and TRBJ1-4, with no clear D. V was cut by 5 bases and J by 5 bases, with 9 bases left in between. The CDR3 covers 13 residues. From germline, CDR1 is SNHLY and CDR2 FYNNEI. CDR3 nucleotides: TGTGCCAGCAGTTTGTGGGAGAATGAAAAACTGTTTTTT. This encodes CASSLWENEKLFF.